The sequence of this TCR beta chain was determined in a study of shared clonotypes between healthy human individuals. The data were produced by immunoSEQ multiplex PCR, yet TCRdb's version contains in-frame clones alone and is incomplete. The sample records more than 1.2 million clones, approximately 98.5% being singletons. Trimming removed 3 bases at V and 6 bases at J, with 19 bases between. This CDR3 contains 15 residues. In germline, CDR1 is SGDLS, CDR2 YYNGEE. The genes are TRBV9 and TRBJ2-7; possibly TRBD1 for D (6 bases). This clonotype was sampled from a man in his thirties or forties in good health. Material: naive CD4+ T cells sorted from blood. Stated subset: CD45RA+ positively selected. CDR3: CASSATGTPGPEQYF. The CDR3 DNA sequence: TGTGCCAGCAGCGCCACCGGGACACCCGGTCCCGAGCAGTACTTC.